This entry describes one TCR beta chain. This specimen comes from a study of blood T cell repertoires in COVID-19. Study details: Collection of acute and convalescent COVID-19 samples took place in the United States, Italy and Spain. T cells, B-cell-depleted T cells, or PBMCs supplied cDNA or gDNA.

TCRdb keeps only in-frame clones here, not all; method: immunoSEQ multiplex PCR. The data hold under 300,000 clones, with less than 90% observed a single time. Germline V CDR1 and CDR2: MNHEY, SMNVEV (reference sequence). With V trimmed by 5 bases and J by 1 base, 10 bases remained unmatched. This CDR3 is 16 amino acids long. Sequencing was carried out using peripheral blood. The receptor comes from a woman between 65 and 79 years old with COVID-19, enrolled during active disease. V is TRBV27 and J is TRBJ2-5; 7 bases align to TRBD1. CDR3 sequence: CASSPRQGRAQETQYF. The CDR3 nucleotides are TGTGCCAGCAGTCCGCGACAGGGACGGGCCCAAGAGACCCAGTACTTC.